Given below is one T cell receptor (beta chain) in context. Its cognate antigen is unknown. These data are taken from a study of blood T cells in healthy people across ages. Broader study findings: Age advanced and TCR beta diversity per million T cells fell, roughly linearly. Long-lived donors carried more naive CD4+ cells and greater diversity than aged donors.

Combining a sample-barcoded 5' primer with a J-beta primer mix, a second PCR ran for roughly 6 to 12 cycles. Researchers report that a template-switch adaptor with 12 random nucleotides tagged each cDNA molecule. One entry per CDR3 protein, called by TCRdb with MiXCR from the 5' RACE reads. This sample carries 1.5 million to 2 million distinct CDR3 sequences, about 50% of them seen once, and the ten largest clones take roughly 2.1%. The sequencing input was blood. The receptor was isolated from a woman aged 40 to 50 in good health.

In DNA form, the CDR3 reads TGCGCCAGCAGCTTGGAGGGTTACGAGGGGACCCAGTACTTC. It codes for CASSLEGYEGTQYF. The chain combines TRBV5-1 with TRBJ2-5, with D possibly being TRBD2 (5 bases). Trimming cost V 0 bases and J 7 bases, with 13 bases left between them. The CDR3 has 14 residues. Germline CDR1 and CDR2: SGHRS and YFSETQ.